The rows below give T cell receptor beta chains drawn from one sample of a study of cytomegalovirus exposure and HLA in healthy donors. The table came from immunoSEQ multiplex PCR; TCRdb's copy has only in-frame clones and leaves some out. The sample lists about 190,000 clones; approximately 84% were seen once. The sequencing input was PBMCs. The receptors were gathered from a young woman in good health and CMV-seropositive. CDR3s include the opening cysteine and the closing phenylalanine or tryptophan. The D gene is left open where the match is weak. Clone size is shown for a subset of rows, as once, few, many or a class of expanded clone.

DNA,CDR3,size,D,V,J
TGTGCCAGTAGTATAGACAGGGGTTTGTCTGGGGCCAACGTCCTGACTTTC,CASSIDRGLSGANVLTF,-,-,TRBV19,TRBJ2-6
TGTGCCAGCAGGGATCTAGGCGAGCAGTTCTTC,CASRDLGEQFF,few,-,TRBV28,TRBJ2-1
TGCGCCAGCAGCTGGACAGTTATGAACACTGAAGCTTTCTTT,CASSWTVMNTEAFF,-,-,TRBV5-1,TRBJ1-1
TGTGCCAGCAAGAGAAGCGGGGGGGGACAAGAGACCCAGTACTTC,CASKRSGGGQETQYF,-,TRBD2,TRBV9,TRBJ2-5
TGTGCCAGCAGCTTATCTTTCCCTCCCCAGGGGTTAGGGGAAAAACTGTTTTTT,CASSLSFPPQGLGEKLFF,-,-,TRBV11-2,TRBJ1-4
TGTGCCAGGGGGCGGTTTTCCACCAACGTCCTGACTTTC,CARGRFSTNVLTF,-,-,TRBV6-7,TRBJ2-6
TGTGCCATCAGTTCAAACACCGGGGAGCTGTTTTTT,CAISSNTGELFF,few,-,TRBV10-3,TRBJ2-2
TGTGCCAGCAGCGTAGGGAGTCTTAGCAATCAGCCCCAGCATTTT,CASSVGSLSNQPQHF,-,-,TRBV9,TRBJ1-5
TGTGCCAGCAGTCTAGGAGAGACCCAGTACTTC,CASSLGETQYF,once,-,TRBV6-5,TRBJ2-5
TGCGCCAGCAGCCACCTGAGCCCAGATACGCAGTATTTT,CASSHLSPDTQYF,-,-,TRBV10-1,TRBJ2-3
TGTGCCAGCAGCCCACAGGCGGGAGGGTTATACGAGCAGTACTTC,CASSPQAGGLYEQYF,-,TRBD2,TRBV7-2,TRBJ2-7
TGTGCCAGCAGTCTGGGGGGACAGGCCCCCTACGAGCAGTACTTC,CASSLGGQAPYEQYF,-,TRBD1,TRBV5-6,TRBJ2-7
TGTGCCAGCAGTATTAGCGGGGCGCCCTACGAGCAGTACTTC,CASSISGAPYEQYF,once,TRBD2,TRBV27,TRBJ2-7
TGTGCCAGCAGCTCCGGGACAGGGGTCCCTAACGAGCAGTACTTC,CASSSGTGVPNEQYF,few,TRBD1,TRBV6-1,TRBJ2-7
TGTGCCAGCAGCCAATCCTCCGGGACAGGGAGGAAGCAGTACTTC,CASSQSSGTGRKQYF,few,TRBD1,TRBV14,TRBJ2-7
TGTGCCAGCAGCTTAGTGCTTCCCATAGACTTCGCGAACACCGGGGAGCTGTTTTTT,CASSLVLPIDFANTGELFF,-,-,TRBV11-2,TRBJ2-2
TGCGCCAGCAGCTTGGTTCGGGGGGCCGGTGAGTTCTTC,CASSLVRGAGEFF,-,-,TRBV5-1,TRBJ2-1
TGTGCCAGTAGTGTGGACAGGGCTTCGGGTCAGCCCCAGCATTTT,CASSVDRASGQPQHF,-,TRBD1,TRBV19,TRBJ1-5
TGTGCCAGCAGTGCACACCTAGCGGGCGGGATCAATGAGCAGTTCTTC,CASSAHLAGGINEQFF,-,TRBD2,TRBV28,TRBJ2-1
TGTGCCAGCAGTTCCGGACAGGGTCGGGGGCCCCAGCATTTT,CASSSGQGRGPQHF,-,TRBD1,TRBV6-5,TRBJ1-5
TGTGCCAGTAGTATTACGACAAACACTGAAGCTTTCTTT,CASSITTNTEAFF,few,-,TRBV19,TRBJ1-1
TGTGCCAGCAGCTCCGGGACAGTGAACACTGAAGCTTTCTTT,CASSSGTVNTEAFF,once,TRBD1,TRBV7-9,TRBJ1-1
TGCGCCAGCAGCTTGGACGGGGGAGGCACCGGGGAGCTGTTTTTT,CASSLDGGGTGELFF,-,-,TRBV5-1,TRBJ2-2
TGTGCCAGCAGTGAAGACTGGGAGCAGTACTTC,CASSEDWEQYF,-,-,TRBV6-1,TRBJ2-7
TGTGCCAGCAGCTCGCAGGGTGAAGCTTTCTTT,CASSSQGEAFF,few,-,TRBV11-2,TRBJ1-1
TGCAGCGGCCGCGACAGGGTTATCGAAAAACTGTTTTTT,CSGRDRVIEKLFF,-,TRBD1,TRBV29-1,TRBJ1-4
TGTGCCAGCAGCACAAGTGGCAGTTACGAGCAGTACTTC,CASSTSGSYEQYF,-,-,TRBV7-9,TRBJ2-7
TGTGCCAGCAGGGCCCAGTACCAAGAGACCCAGTACTTC,CASRAQYQETQYF,-,-,TRBV28,TRBJ2-5
TGTGCCAGCAGCTGGGGGGACAGATCCAGAGATACGCAGTATTTT,CASSWGDRSRDTQYF,-,-,TRBV7-9,TRBJ2-3
TGTGCCAGCTCGACAGGGGCTGAAGCTTTCTTT,CASSTGAEAFF,-,TRBD1,TRBV2,TRBJ1-1
TGTGCCAGCAGTACGGGGGTTGGGGGTGAGCAGTTCTTC,CASSTGVGGEQFF,-,-,TRBV9,TRBJ2-1